One sample yielded the 16 T cell receptor beta chains listed below, sequenced in a study of blood T cell repertoires in COVID-19. Sequencing used immunoSEQ multiplex PCR; TCRdb keeps in-frame clones, though not all of them. The data contain nearly 40,000 clones, about 87% of them singletons. The sequenced sample consisted of peripheral blood. The origin of the receptors is a woman aged 70-85 years with acute or convalescent COVID-19.

The rearrangement uses TRBV7-8 and TRBJ1-1; D remains ambiguous. The germline V and J ends were trimmed by 1 base and 5 bases, with 17 bases remaining between them. Germline lookup yields CDR1 SGHVS and CDR2 FQNEAQ. The CDR3 sequence is 16 residues long. The CDR3 DNA reads TGTGCCAGCAGCTTAGGTGGACTTTTATCGGGAACTGAAGCTTTCTTT. Its protein is CASSLGGLLSGTEAFF.

This sequence joins TRBV7-3 and TRBJ2-5; TRBD1 might be the D (5 bases). The CDR3 consists of 13 residues. Per germline, CDR1 SGHTA and CDR2 FQGTGA. With 5 bases removed from V and 5 bases from J, the gap between germline ends came to 12 bases. This CDR3 is CASSEGVWETQYF. The CDR3 DNA is TGTGCCAGCAGCGAAGGGGTGTGGGAGACCCAGTACTTC.

The rearrangement links TRBV27 to TRBJ1-5; no clear D. Deletions cut 0 bases from V and 5 bases from J, with 14 bases between. Germline V lookup: CDR1 MNHEY, CDR2 SMNVEV (reference sequence). The CDR3 is made up of 16 amino acids. The CDR3 nucleotides are TGTGCCAGCAGTTTATCGTTCCGGGGTAAAGATCAGCCCCAGCATTTT. Translation: CASSLSFRGKDQPQHF.

This chain joins TRBV2 and TRBJ2-1; D gene ambiguous. V dropped 2 bases and J dropped 4 bases, with 12 bases sitting between them. This CDR3 has 15 amino acids. The germline V gene encodes CDR1 SNHLY and CDR2 FYNNEI. CDR3 protein: CASSEQWAEYNEQFF. In nucleotides, the CDR3 is TGTGCCAGCAGTGAACAGTGGGCAGAGTACAATGAGCAGTTCTTC.

This chain's CDR3 is CASTPGTGFDEQYV. The CDR3 DNA is TGTGCCAGCACTCCCGGGACAGGGTTCGACGAGCAGTACGTC. This chain connects TRBV6-6 to TRBJ2-7; 9 nucleotides align to TRBD1. The CDR3 is 14 amino acids. Germline CDR1 and CDR2: MNHNY and SVGAGI (reference sequence). V was clipped by 7 bases and J by 5 bases; unmatched bases: 9.

This chain connects TRBV29-1 to TRBJ2-2; 9 bases line up with TRBD2. After removal of 4 bases from V and 2 bases from J, the junction contained 2 bases not matched to a gene. The CDR3 is 14 residues long. CDR1 is SQVTM, CDR2 ANQGSEA, per germline. As DNA, the CDR3 is TGCAGCGTTGGACTAGCGGTCAACACCGGGGAGCTGTTTTTT. Its translation is CSVGLAVNTGELFF.

This chain joins TRBV10-1 and TRBJ2-1, with 16 bases aligning to TRBD2. V was clipped by 6 bases and J by 9 bases; unmatched bases: 8. Germline-derived CDR1 and CDR2 are WNHNN and SYGVQD (reference sequence). The CDR3 length is 16 residues. CDR3 sequence (DNA): TGCGCCAGCAGGGGACTAGCGGGAGGGCCCGGTTGTGAGCAGTTCTTC. Encoded protein: CASRGLAGGPGCEQFF.

In this sample, this clone turned up once. J is TRBJ2-1 and V is TRBV7-3, with TRBD2 matching 10 bases. V dropped 5 bases and J dropped 3; count of bases not matched to a gene: 4. Germline V gives CDR1 SGHTA, CDR2 FQGTGA. The CDR3 contains 15 residues. CDR3 residues: CASSETSGVYNEQFF. DNA for the CDR3: TGTGCCAGCAGCGAAACTAGCGGGGTCTACAATGAGCAGTTCTTC. The variable domain in full, completed from reference TRBV7-3 and TRBJ2-1, reads GAGVSQTPSNKVTEKGKYVELRCDPISGHTALYWYRQSLGQGPEFLIYFQGTGAADDSGLPNDRFFAVRPEGSVSTLKIQRTERGDSAVYLCASSETSGVYNEQFFGPGTRLTVL.

This clone was seen just once. This chain connects TRBV6-4 to TRBJ2-1; maybe TRBD2 (6 bases). Germline V gives CDR1 MRHNA, CDR2 SNTAGT. The ends were cut back, 3 bases at V and 2 bases at J, with 20 bases in the middle. This CDR3 spans 18 amino acids. CDR3 sequence reads: CASSEQGGGGIAYNEQFF. In DNA, the CDR3 is TGTGCCAGCAGTGAGCAGGGTGGCGGCGGGATAGCCTACAATGAGCAGTTCTTC.

This clone was detected a few times. The V and J genes are TRBV27 and TRBJ2-7, with a tentative D call TRBD1 (6 bases). The CDR3 contains 14 residues. The ends were cut back, 6 bases at V and 0 bases at J, with 12 bases in the middle. Germline V CDR1 and CDR2: MNHEY, SMNVEV (reference sequence). The CDR3 DNA is TGTGCCAGCAGGACGTACAGGGACTCCTACGAGCAGTACGTC. This gives the protein CASRTYRDSYEQYV.

The chain joins TRBV19 to TRBJ1-5; D is possibly TRBD1 (5 bases). V gave up 7 bases and J gave up 2 bases, with 30 bases separating them. The length of the CDR3 is 20 residues. Per germline, CDR1 LNHDA and CDR2 SQIVND (reference sequence). This CDR3 is CASTLSLVGRAGLGNQPQHF. In nucleotides, the CDR3 is TGTGCCAGTACCCTTTCCCTGGTAGGTAGAGCAGGGTTAGGCAATCAGCCCCAGCATTTT.

J is TRBJ1-2 and V is TRBV28, with D unclear. V lost 2 bases and J lost 2, with 3 bases in between. The CDR3 consists of 12 residues. Germline V gives CDR1 MDHEN, CDR2 SYDVKM. The CDR3 spells CASSLQNYGYTF. In DNA form, the CDR3 reads TGTGCCAGCAGTTTACAGAACTATGGCTACACCTTC.

The count of this clone is one. The V and J genes are TRBV7-9 and TRBJ1-3; unclear D gene. CDR1 is SEHNR and CDR2 is FQNEAQ in the germline V gene (reference sequence). This CDR3 is built from 12 residues. The ends were cut back, 2 bases at V and 8 bases at J, with 7 bases in the middle. CDR3 DNA: TGTGCCAGCAGCTTAAGTAGAGACACCATATATTTT. Amino acids: CASSLSRDTIYF.

This chain connects TRBV6-2 or TRBV6-3 to TRBJ2-3; D remains ambiguous. This CDR3 contains 13 residues. CDR1 and CDR2 from the germline V gene are MNHEY and SVGEGT. V lost 6 bases and J 1 base, leaving 8 bases between the germline ends. Here the CDR3 reads CASSLLGTDTQYF. CDR3 nucleotides: TGTGCCAGCAGCCTCCTAGGCACAGATACGCAGTATTTT.

The CDR3 sequence: CASTVLGANVLTF. The CDR3 nucleotides are TGTGCCAGCACTGTCTTGGGGGCCAACGTCCTGACTTTC. This chain connects TRBV27 to TRBJ2-6; D unclear. The length of the CDR3 is 13 residues. V was clipped by 7 bases and J by 4 bases, with 8 bases between them. Germline values: CDR1 MNHEY, CDR2 SMNVEV (reference sequence).

V usage is TRBV27 and J usage is TRBJ2-2, with D possibly matching TRBD1 (6 bases). Germline V gene lookup returns CDR1 MNHEY and CDR2 SMNVEV (reference sequence). The CDR3 sequence is 16 residues long. The germline V and J ends were trimmed by 3 bases and 2 bases, with 13 bases remaining between them. The CDR3 DNA follows: TGTGCCAGCAGTTTGAGGGGGAAACTTAACACCGGGGAGCTGTTTTTT. Residues: CASSLRGKLNTGELFF.